The text below deals with one T cell receptor (beta chain). This sample is part of a study of blood T cell repertoires in COVID-19. Sequencing used immunoSEQ multiplex PCR; TCRdb keeps in-frame clones, though not all of them. Among about 100,000 clones listed, approximately 93% were seen once. The TCR sequence derives from a middle-aged man with active COVID-19. Sequenced input: peripheral blood.

The DNA for the CDR3 is TGTGCCAGCAACCACCGCGACAGGGATAACTATGGCTACACCTTC. Its translation: CASNHRDRDNYGYTF. This chain connects TRBV7-9 to TRBJ1-2, with TRBD1 matching over 7 bases. Germline V gene sequence: CDR1 SEHNR, CDR2 FQNEAQ (reference sequence). Trimming cost V 7 bases and J 1 base; bases outside gene matches: 9. The CDR3 sequence is 15 residues long.